Listed below are T cell receptor beta chains from one sample, sequenced in a study of cytomegalovirus exposure and HLA in healthy donors. Assay: immunoSEQ multiplex PCR; the TCRdb copy retains only in-frame clones and omits some. The sample has approximately 150,000 clones. Specimen: PBMCs. Receptor source: a woman aged 18 to 35 in good health and CMV-seronegative. CDR3s include the opening cysteine and the closing phenylalanine or tryptophan. A D gene is named only where the DNA matches it firmly.

J,D,V,DNA,CDR3
TRBJ2-5,TRBD2,TRBV9,TGTGCCAGCAGCGTAGGGTCTAGCGGGATGCAAGAGACCCAGTACTTC,CASSVGSSGMQETQYF
TRBJ2-1,TRBD2,TRBV27,TGTGCCAGCAGTTCGGGGACTAGCGGACACAATGAGCAGTTCTTC,CASSSGTSGHNEQFF
TRBJ2-3,TRBD1,TRBV7-2,TGTGCCAGCAGCTGGACAGGGGGCGCGGGCACAGATACGCAGTATTTT,CASSWTGGAGTDTQYF
TRBJ1-3,NA,TRBV30,TGTGCCTGGAGTGGGCCGGGTCTTATCATGGATTCTGGAAACACCATATATTTT,CAWSGPGLIMDSGNTIYF
TRBJ2-1,NA,TRBV2,TGTGCCACGGAGGGTGGGGACAATGAGCAGTTCTTC,CATEGGDNEQFF
TRBJ2-3,TRBD2,TRBV4-3,TGCGCCAGCAGCCCAAGAATAGGCGGGAGGGGAGAAGATACGCAGTATTTT,CASSPRIGGRGEDTQYF
TRBJ1-5,TRBD1,TRBV30,TGTGCCTGGAGTCAGGGGGCGGTGGGCAATCAGCCCCAGCATTTT,CAWSQGAVGNQPQHF
TRBJ2-5,NA,TRBV28,TGTGCCAGCAGTTTATATCGGGGTACCCAAGAGACCCAGTACTTC,CASSLYRGTQETQYF
TRBJ1-1,NA,TRBV10-3,TGTGCCATCAGTGGTGTCAGGGGGAACACTGAAGCTTTCTTT,CAISGVRGNTEAFF
TRBJ1-1,NA,TRBV11-2,TGTGCCAGCAGCTTAACGACGTGGCGGTCCGAAGCTTTCTTT,CASSLTTWRSEAFF
TRBJ1-1,TRBD1,TRBV11-2,TGTGCCAGCAGCTTGGGACAGAGTACTGAAGCTTTCTTT,CASSLGQSTEAFF
TRBJ1-1,TRBD1,TRBV5-1,TGCGCCAGCAGCATGACCGGGACAGCTGATGAAGCTTTCTTT,CASSMTGTADEAFF
TRBJ2-1,TRBD2,TRBV29-1,TGCAGCGTTGAAAGTGGTAGCGGGATTTACAATGAGCAGTTCTTC,CSVESGSGIYNEQFF
TRBJ2-1,TRBD2,TRBV30,TGTGCCTGGAGTAGACGGTGGGGTACTAGCGGGGATCTCTACAATGAGCAGTTCTTC,CAWSRRWGTSGDLYNEQFF
TRBJ2-3,NA,TRBV11-2,TGTGCCAGCTCCAGGGGTGGATTTACGGGGGGAGATACGCAGTATTTT,CASSRGGFTGGDTQYF
TRBJ2-5,TRBD1,TRBV5-1,TGCGCCAGCAGCACACTAGGACAGGGGCAAGAGACCCAGTACTTC,CASSTLGQGQETQYF
TRBJ1-2,TRBD1,TRBV25-1,TGTGCCAGGCGTATCCGGGACAGGGCTCTTGGCTACACCTTC,CARRIRDRALGYTF
TRBJ2-5,TRBD2,TRBV27,TGTGCCAGCAGTGTCCTAGCGGGAGGGCCGGGGGAGCAGTACTTC,CASSVLAGGPGEQYF
TRBJ2-7,TRBD2,TRBV5-4,TGTGCCAGCAGCGCCGGTGGACGGGAGGCACACGAGCAGTACTTC,CASSAGGREAHEQYF
TRBJ2-7,NA,TRBV30,TGTGCCTGGAGCGCTAATACAGGGTTTTATAGTAAGCAGTACTTC,CAWSANTGFYSKQYF
TRBJ2-1,TRBD2,TRBV6-1,TGTGCCAGCAGACCTAGCGGGTTAAACAATGAGCAGTTCTTC,CASRPSGLNNEQFF
TRBJ1-6,NA,TRBV6-5,TGTGCCAGCAGTTCTTCAGGTTTAGATTCACCCCTCCACTTT,CASSSSGLDSPLHF
TRBJ2-1,TRBD2,TRBV7-9,TGTGCCAGCAGCTTAGTGAGTAGCGGGAGTACCCGGGAGCAGTTCTTC,CASSLVSSGSTREQFF
TRBJ2-5,TRBD2,TRBV5-5,TGTGCCAGCAGCTTGACGGCTCTAGCGGGAGGACTAGAGACCCAGTACTTC,CASSLTALAGGLETQYF
TRBJ2-6,NA,TRBV7-3,TGTGCCAGCAGCTTAACCGGGACAACTGGGGCCAACGTCCTGACTTTC,CASSLTGTTGANVLTF
TRBJ2-2,TRBD2,TRBV27,TGTGCCAGCACCATATCGGGGGGACTAGCGGGAGTCGGGGACACCGGGGAGCTGTTTTTT,CASTISGGLAGVGDTGELFF
TRBJ2-1,TRBD1,TRBV10-3,TGTGCCACGGGACAGGGATCCTACAATGAGCAGTTCTTC,CATGQGSYNEQFF
TRBJ1-1,NA,TRBV19,TGTGCCAGTAGTAAGTCGGGGGGGCGAGACACTGAAGCTTTCTTT,CASSKSGGRDTEAFF
TRBJ2-1,TRBD2,TRBV11-3,TGTGCCAGCGGGCGGGTAGCGGGAGACAATGAGCAGTTCTTC,CASGRVAGDNEQFF
TRBJ2-3,NA,TRBV5-1,TGCGCCAGCAGCTTGGACATTGGTTCAGCAGATACGCAGTATTTT,CASSLDIGSADTQYF
TRBJ1-1,TRBD1,TRBV19,TGTGCCAGTAGTAGAAGGCCGGGACAGGGGACTGAAGCTTTCTTT,CASSRRPGQGTEAFF
TRBJ2-5,NA,TRBV5-8,TGTGCCAGCAGCTTGGGTCAGGCCAAAGAGACCCAGTACTTC,CASSLGQAKETQYF
TRBJ2-2,TRBD2,TRBV6-1,TGTGCCAGCAGTGAAGGGACTAGCGGGAGCACCGGGGAGCTGTTTTTT,CASSEGTSGSTGELFF
TRBJ2-7,NA,TRBV5-5,TGTGCCAGCAGCTCGCGGGGACAGTTTTACTCCTACGAGCAGTACTTC,CASSSRGQFYSYEQYF
TRBJ1-5,TRBD1,TRBV7-2,TGTGCCAGCAGCCGATGGACAGGGATCAATCAGCCCCAGCATTTT,CASSRWTGINQPQHF
TRBJ1-1,TRBD1,TRBV15,TGTGCCACCAGCAGTATTCACAGGGGGATGAACACTGAAGCTTTCTTT,CATSSIHRGMNTEAFF
TRBJ2-3,TRBD1,TRBV15,TGTGCCACCAGCAGTACGGACAGGGTTGCCGCGTATTTT,CATSSTDRVAAYF
TRBJ2-5,TRBD2,TRBV14,TGTGCCAGCAGCCTGGAAGCCGGAGCGGGGCCGTGGTTGGAGACCCAGTACTTC,CASSLEAGAGPWLETQYF
TRBJ1-2,TRBD1,TRBV18,TGTGCCAGCTCACCACCCGGGACAGGGTTCGTCTATGGCTACACCTTC,CASSPPGTGFVYGYTF
TRBJ1-1,NA,TRBV6-5,TGTGCCAGCAGCTCTCAGAAAAACACTGAAGCTTTCTTT,CASSSQKNTEAFF
TRBJ1-5,NA,TRBV9,TGTGCCAGCAGCCCAGGCGTGGGGGCTGGGGAGCCCCAGCATTTT,CASSPGVGAGEPQHF
TRBJ2-1,NA,TRBV18,TGTGCCAGCTCACCCCCAGGGGCGAGCAATGAGCAGTTCTTC,CASSPPGASNEQFF
TRBJ1-1,NA,TRBV7-6,TGTGCCAGCAGCTTTGGACAGATGAACACTGAAGCTTTCTTT,CASSFGQMNTEAFF
TRBJ1-5,NA,TRBV4-3,TGCGCCAGCAGCCAAGATCTTTTTCTCAATCAGCCCCAGCATTTT,CASSQDLFLNQPQHF
TRBJ2-5,NA,TRBV11-2,TGTGCCAGCAGCAGGGTGGTGGGAGCGCCCCAAGAGACCCAGTACTTC,CASSRVVGAPQETQYF
TRBJ1-4,NA,TRBV19,TGTGCCAGTAGTTCTAGCTCCGAAAATGAAAAACTGTTTTTT,CASSSSSENEKLFF
TRBJ1-1,NA,TRBV27,TGTGCCAGCAGTCCAGCCCAGGGAATCATGAACACTGAAGCTTTCTTT,CASSPAQGIMNTEAFF
TRBJ2-7,TRBD2,TRBV29-1,TGCAGCGTTCGCCTAGCGGTAACCTACGAGCAGTACTTC,CSVRLAVTYEQYF
TRBJ1-4,NA,TRBV4-1,TGCGCCAGCAGCGGGGCGGCCCACACTAATGAAAAACTGTTTTTT,CASSGAAHTNEKLFF
TRBJ2-3,NA,TRBV10-3,TGTGCCACCCACTCCGAGTTCACAGATACGCAGTATTTT,CATHSEFTDTQYF
TRBJ1-1,NA,TRBV19,TGTGCCAGTAGAGGGGCAAACACTGAAGCTTTCTTT,CASRGANTEAFF
TRBJ1-2,TRBD1,TRBV6-6,TGTGCCAGCAGTTACGGGACAGGGACCGGCTACACCTTC,CASSYGTGTGYTF
TRBJ2-1,NA,TRBV5-1,TGCGCCAGCAATGACTATCCAAACGACAATGAGCAGTTCTTC,CASNDYPNDNEQFF
TRBJ2-2,TRBD1,TRBV27,TGTGCCAGTAGTTTAAGGGACAGGGACGGCGGGGAGCTGTTTTTT,CASSLRDRDGGELFF
TRBJ2-4,NA,TRBV12-5,TGTGCTAGTGGTTTGGTACAAGGGGTCTCTAACATTCAGTACTTC,CASGLVQGVSNIQYF